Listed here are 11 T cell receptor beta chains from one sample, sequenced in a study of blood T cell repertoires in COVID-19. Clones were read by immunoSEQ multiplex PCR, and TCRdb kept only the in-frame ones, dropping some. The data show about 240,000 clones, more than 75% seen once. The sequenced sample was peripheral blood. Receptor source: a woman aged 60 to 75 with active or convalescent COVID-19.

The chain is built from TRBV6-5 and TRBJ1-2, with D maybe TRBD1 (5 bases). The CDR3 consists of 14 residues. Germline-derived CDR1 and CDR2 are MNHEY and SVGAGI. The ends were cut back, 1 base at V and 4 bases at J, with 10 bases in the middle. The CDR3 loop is CASSYFGGGYGYTF. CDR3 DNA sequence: TGTGCCAGCAGTTACTTTGGGGGAGGCTATGGCTACACCTTC.

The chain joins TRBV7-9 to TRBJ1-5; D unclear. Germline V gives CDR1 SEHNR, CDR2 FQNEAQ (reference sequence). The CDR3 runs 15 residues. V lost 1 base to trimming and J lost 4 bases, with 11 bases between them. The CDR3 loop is CASSLGSGKNQPQHF. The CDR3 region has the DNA TGTGCCAGCAGCTTAGGGTCAGGTAAAAATCAGCCCCAGCATTTT.

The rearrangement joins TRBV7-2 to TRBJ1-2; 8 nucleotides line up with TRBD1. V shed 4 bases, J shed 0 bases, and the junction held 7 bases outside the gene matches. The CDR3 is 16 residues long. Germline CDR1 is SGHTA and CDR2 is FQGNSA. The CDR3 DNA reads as TGTGCCAGCAGCTCGACCGGACAGGGAGCTAACTATGGCTACACCTTC. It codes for CASSSTGQGANYGYTF.

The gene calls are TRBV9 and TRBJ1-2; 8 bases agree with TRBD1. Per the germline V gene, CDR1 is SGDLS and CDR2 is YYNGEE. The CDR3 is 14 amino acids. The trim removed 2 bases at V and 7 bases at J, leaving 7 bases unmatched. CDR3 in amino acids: CASSVTPDRGGYTF. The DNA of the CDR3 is TGTGCCAGCAGCGTGACTCCCGACAGGGGTGGCTACACCTTC.

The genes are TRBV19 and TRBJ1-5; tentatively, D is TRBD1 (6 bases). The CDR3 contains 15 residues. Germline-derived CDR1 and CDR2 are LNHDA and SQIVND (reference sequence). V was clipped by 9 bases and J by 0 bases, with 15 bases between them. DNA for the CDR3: TGTGCCAGCAAAACTACAGGGTCTAGCAATCAGCCCCAGCATTTT. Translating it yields CASKTTGSSNQPQHF. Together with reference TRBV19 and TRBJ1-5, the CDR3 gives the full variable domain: DGGITQSPKYLFRKEGQNVTLSCEQNLNHDAMYWYRQDPGQGLRLIYYSQIVNDFQKGDIAEGYSVSREKKESFPLTVTSAQKNPTAFYLCASKTTGSSNQPQHFGDGTRLSIL.

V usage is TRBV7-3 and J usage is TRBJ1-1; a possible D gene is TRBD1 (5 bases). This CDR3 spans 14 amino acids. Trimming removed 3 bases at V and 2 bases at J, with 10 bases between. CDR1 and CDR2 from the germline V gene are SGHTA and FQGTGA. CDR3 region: CASSLGGFNTEAFF. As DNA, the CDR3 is TGTGCCAGCAGCTTGGGGGGTTTTAACACTGAAGCTTTCTTT.

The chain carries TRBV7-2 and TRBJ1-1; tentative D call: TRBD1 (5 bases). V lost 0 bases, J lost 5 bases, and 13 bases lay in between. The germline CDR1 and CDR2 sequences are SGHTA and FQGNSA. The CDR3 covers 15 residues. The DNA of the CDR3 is TGTGCCAGCAGCTTAGCCGGGACGGGGGGGACTGAAGCTTTCTTT. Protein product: CASSLAGTGGTEAFF.

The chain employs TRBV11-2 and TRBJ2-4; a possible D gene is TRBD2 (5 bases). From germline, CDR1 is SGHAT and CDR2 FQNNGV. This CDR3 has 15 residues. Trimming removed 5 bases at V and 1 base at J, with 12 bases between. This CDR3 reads CASSLGVIAKNIQYF. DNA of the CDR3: TGTGCCAGCAGCCTCGGGGTTATCGCCAAAAACATTCAGTACTTC.

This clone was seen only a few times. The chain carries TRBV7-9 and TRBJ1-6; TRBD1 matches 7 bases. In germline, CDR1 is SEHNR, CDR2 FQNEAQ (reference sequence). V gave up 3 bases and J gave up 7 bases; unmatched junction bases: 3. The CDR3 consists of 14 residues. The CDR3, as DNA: TGTGCCAGCAGCTTGACAGGGATGAATTCACCCCTCCACTTT. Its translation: CASSLTGMNSPLHF.

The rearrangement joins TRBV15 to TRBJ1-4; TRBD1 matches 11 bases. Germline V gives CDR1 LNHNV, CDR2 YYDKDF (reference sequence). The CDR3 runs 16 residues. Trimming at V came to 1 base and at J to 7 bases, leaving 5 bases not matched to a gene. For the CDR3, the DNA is TGTGCCACCAGCAGAGTGGTGGGGACAGGGGGTGAAAAACTGTTTTTT. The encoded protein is CATSRVVGTGGEKLFF. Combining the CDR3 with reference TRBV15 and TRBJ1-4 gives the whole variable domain DAMVIQNPRYQVTQFGKPVTLSCSQTLNHNVMYWYQQKSSQAPKLLFHYYDKDFNNEADTPDNFQSRRPNTSFCFLDIRSPGLGDTAMYLCATSRVVGTGGEKLFFGSGTQLSVL.

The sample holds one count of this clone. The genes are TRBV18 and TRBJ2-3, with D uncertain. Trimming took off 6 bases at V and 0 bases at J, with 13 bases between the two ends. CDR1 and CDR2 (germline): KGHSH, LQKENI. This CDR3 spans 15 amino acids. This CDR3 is CASSPNPTSTDTQYF. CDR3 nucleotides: TGTGCCAGCTCCCCAAACCCGACTAGCACAGATACGCAGTATTTT.